The 8 T cell receptor beta chains below come from one sample, sequenced in a study of control samples from healthy donors and cancer patients. Data came from immunoSEQ multiplex PCR; TCRdb stores just in-frame clones and leaves some out. The sample gives 35,000 to 55,000 clones, 75% to 95% of which show up once; about a fifth is in the top ten. Sequencing was done on a sample of PBMCs. The receptor set was obtained from a middle-aged woman with head and neck cancer.

The chain employs TRBV7-2 and TRBJ2-5; D remains unclear. Germline V lookup: CDR1 SGHTA, CDR2 FQGNSA. Deletions cut 0 bases from V and 5 bases from J, with 7 bases between. The CDR3 has 13 residues. This CDR3 reads CASSLASVETQYF. The CDR3 DNA reads TGTGCCAGCAGCTTAGCAAGTGTGGAGACCCAGTACTTC.

This clone was seen only once. The chain carries TRBV10-3 and TRBJ2-2; D perhaps matches TRBD1 (5 bases). V was trimmed by 8 bases and J by 6 bases, leaving 10 bases between them. Germline-derived CDR1 and CDR2 are ENHRY and SYGVKD. The CDR3 has 12 residues. CDR3 coding DNA: TGTGCCATCCGACAGCCCCCCGGGGAGCTGTTTTTT. Translating it yields CAIRQPPGELFF.

This rearrangement joins TRBV6-5 to TRBJ2-7; tentatively, D is TRBD1 (5 bases). The CDR3 extends over 14 amino acids. CDR1 is MNHEY, CDR2 SVGAGI, per germline. Trimming removed 5 bases at V and 0 bases at J, with 11 bases between. The CDR3 DNA is TGTGCCAGCAGTCTCACGGACACCTCCTACGAGCAGTACTTC. It is translated as CASSLTDTSYEQYF.

This sequence joins TRBV7-9 and TRBJ1-5; 7 nucleotides line up with TRBD1. CDR3 length: 15 amino acids. V lost 1 base and J lost 8; bases outside the gene matches: 8. Germline values: CDR1 SEHNR, CDR2 FQNEAQ (reference sequence). The CDR3 region is CASSLEGAGGEPQHF. For the CDR3, the DNA is TGTGCCAGCAGCTTAGAGGGGGCGGGGGGGGAGCCCCAGCATTTT.

The gene calls are TRBV3-1 (or the pseudogene TRBV3-2) and TRBJ2-1; perhaps TRBD2 as D (5 bases). CDR3 length equals 14 residues. Trimming took 6 bases from V and 6 from J, leaving 15 bases between them. CDR1 is LGHDT, CDR2 YNNKEL, per germline (reference sequence). The CDR3 coding sequence is TGTGCCAGCAGGACTGGGCTAGCAGCCAATGAGCAGTTCTTC. This gives the protein CASRTGLAANEQFF.

The V and J genes are TRBV30 and TRBJ2-5; 8 bases map to TRBD1. Per the germline V gene, CDR1 is GTSNPN and CDR2 is SVGIG (reference sequence). Losses at the gene ends were 5 bases for V and 3 bases for J; bases not matched to a gene: 20. The CDR3 contains 18 residues. CDR3 protein: CAWSTGGKTPLQKETQYF. DNA of the CDR3: TGTGCCTGGTCAACAGGGGGAAAAACGCCTCTTCAGAAAGAGACCCAGTACTTC.

The chain couples TRBV4-1 to TRBJ2-7; TRBD1 matches at 9 bases. Germline V gene lookup returns CDR1 MGHRA and CDR2 YSYEKL. V lost 2 bases and J lost 3; bases outside the gene matches: 5. This CDR3 has 15 residues. The CDR3 is CASSQPRDRVYEQYF. Here the CDR3 DNA reads TGCGCCAGCAGCCAACCCCGGGACAGGGTCTACGAGCAGTACTTC.

In DNA, the CDR3 is TGTGCCAGCTCACGGACAGGGCCCCTGAACACTGAAGCTTTCTTT. Encoded protein: CASSRTGPLNTEAFF. The chain has TRBV18 and TRBJ1-1, with 8 bases matching TRBD1. In germline, CDR1 is KGHSH, CDR2 LQKENI. This CDR3 comprises 15 residues. J gave up 0 bases and V 4 bases, and 4 bases lay outside the gene matches. Complete variable domain (other parts from reference TRBV18 and TRBJ1-1): NAGVMQNPRHLVRRRGQEARLRCSPMKGHSHVYWYRQLPEEGLKFMVYLQKENIIDESGMPKERFSAEFPKEGPSILRIQQVVRGDSAAYFCASSRTGPLNTEAFFGQGTRLTVV.